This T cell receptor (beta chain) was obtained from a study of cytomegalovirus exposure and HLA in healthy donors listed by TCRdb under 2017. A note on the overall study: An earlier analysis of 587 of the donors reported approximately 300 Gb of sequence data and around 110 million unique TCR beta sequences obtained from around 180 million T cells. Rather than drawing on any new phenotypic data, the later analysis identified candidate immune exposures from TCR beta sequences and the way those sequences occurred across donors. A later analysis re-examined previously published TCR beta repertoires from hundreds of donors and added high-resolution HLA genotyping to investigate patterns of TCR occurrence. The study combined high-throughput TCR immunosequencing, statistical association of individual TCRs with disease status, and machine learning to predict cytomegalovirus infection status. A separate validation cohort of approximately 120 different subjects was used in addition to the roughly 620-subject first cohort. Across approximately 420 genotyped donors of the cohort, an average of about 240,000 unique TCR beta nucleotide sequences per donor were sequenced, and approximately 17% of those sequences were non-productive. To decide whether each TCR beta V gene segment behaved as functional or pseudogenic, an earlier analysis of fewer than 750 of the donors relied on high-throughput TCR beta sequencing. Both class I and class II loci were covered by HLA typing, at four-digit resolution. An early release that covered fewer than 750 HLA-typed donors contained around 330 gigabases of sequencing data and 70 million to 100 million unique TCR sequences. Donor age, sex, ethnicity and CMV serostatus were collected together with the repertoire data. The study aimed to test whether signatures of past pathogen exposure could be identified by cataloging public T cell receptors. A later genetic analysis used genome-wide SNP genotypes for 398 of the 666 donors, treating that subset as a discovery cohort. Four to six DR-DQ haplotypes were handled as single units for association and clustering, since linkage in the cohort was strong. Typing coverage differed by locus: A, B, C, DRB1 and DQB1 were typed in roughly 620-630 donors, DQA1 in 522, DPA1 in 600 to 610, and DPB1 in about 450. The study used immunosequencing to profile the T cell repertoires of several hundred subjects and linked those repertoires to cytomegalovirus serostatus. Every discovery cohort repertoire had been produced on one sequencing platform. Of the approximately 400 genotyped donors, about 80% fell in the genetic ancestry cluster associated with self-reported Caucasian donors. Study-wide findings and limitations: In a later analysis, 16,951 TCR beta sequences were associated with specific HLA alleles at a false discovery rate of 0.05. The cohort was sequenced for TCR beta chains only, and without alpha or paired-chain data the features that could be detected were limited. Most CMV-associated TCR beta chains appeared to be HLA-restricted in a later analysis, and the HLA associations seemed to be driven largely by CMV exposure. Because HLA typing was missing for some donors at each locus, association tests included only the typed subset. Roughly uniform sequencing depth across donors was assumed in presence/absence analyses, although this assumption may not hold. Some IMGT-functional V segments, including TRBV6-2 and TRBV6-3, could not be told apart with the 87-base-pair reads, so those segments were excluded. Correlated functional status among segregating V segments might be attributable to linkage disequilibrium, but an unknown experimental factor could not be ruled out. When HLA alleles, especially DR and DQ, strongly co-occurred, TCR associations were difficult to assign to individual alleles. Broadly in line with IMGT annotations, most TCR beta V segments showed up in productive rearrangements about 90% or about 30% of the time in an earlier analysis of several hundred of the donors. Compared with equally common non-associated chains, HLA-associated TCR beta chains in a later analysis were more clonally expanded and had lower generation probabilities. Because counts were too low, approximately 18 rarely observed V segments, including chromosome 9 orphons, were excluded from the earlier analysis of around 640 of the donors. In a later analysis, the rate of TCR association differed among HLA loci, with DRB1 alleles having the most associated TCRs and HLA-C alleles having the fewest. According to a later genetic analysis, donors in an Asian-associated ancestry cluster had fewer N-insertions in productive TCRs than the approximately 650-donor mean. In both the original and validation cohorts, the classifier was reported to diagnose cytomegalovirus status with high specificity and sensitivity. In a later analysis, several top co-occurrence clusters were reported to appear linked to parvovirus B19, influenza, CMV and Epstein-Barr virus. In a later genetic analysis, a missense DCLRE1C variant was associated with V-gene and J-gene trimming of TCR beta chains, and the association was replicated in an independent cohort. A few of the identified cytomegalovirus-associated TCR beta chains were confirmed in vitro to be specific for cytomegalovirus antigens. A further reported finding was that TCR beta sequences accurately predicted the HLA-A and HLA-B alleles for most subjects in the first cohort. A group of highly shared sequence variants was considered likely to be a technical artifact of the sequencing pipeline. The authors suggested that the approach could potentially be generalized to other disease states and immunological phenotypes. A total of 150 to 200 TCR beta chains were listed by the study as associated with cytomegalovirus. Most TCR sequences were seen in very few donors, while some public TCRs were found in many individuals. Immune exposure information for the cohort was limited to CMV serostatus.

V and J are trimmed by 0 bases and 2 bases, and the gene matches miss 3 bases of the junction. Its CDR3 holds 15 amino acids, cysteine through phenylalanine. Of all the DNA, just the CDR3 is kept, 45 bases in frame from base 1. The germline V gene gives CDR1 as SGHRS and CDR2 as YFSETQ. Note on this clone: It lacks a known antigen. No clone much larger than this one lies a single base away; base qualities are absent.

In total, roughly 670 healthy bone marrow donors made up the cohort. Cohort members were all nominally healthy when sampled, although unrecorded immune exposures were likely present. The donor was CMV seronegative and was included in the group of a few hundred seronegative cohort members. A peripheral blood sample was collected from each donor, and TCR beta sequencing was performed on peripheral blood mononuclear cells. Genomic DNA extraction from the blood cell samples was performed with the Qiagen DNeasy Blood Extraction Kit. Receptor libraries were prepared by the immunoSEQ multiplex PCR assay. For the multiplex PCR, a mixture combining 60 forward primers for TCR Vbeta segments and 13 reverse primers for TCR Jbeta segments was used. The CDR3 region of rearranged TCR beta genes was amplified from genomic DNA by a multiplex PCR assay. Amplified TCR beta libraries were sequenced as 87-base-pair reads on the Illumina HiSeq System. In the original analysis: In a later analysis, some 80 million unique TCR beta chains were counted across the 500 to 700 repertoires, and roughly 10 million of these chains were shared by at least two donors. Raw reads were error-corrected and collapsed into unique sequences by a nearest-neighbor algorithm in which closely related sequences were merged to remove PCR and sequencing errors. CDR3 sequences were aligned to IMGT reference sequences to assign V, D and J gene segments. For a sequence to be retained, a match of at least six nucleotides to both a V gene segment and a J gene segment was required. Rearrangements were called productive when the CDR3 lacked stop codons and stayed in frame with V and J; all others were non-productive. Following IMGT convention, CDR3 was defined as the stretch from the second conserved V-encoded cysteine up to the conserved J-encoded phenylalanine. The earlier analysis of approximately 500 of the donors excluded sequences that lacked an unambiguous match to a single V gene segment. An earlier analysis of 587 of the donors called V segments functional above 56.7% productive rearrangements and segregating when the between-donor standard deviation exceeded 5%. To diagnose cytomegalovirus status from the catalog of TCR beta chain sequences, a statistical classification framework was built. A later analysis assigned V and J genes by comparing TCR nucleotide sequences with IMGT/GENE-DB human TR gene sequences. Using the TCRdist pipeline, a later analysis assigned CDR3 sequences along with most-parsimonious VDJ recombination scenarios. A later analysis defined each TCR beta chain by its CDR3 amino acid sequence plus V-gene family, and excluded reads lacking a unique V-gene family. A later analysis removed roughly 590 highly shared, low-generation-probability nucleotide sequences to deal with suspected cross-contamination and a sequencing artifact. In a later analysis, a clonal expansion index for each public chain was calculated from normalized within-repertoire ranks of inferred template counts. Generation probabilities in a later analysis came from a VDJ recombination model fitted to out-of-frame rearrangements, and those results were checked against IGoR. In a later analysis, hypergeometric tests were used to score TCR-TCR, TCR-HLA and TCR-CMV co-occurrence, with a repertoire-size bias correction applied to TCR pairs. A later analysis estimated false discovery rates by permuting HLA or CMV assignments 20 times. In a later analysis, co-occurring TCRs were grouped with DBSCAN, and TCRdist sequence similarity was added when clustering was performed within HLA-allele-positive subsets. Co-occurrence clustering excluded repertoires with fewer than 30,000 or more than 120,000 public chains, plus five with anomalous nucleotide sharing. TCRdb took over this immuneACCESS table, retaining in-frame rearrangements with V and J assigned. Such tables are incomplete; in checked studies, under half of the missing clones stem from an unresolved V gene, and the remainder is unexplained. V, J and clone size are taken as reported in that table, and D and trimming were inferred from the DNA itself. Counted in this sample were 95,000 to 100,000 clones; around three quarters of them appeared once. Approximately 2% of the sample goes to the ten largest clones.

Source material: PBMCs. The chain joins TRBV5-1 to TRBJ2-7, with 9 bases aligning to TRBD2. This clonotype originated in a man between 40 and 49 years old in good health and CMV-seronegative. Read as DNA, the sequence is TGCGCCAGCAGCTTGGACGCGGGAGGGCCCTACGAGCAGTACTTC. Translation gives CASSLDAGGPYEQYF.